Below, one T cell receptor (beta chain) is given with its context. Antigen: not known. This entry belongs to a study of cytomegalovirus exposure and HLA in healthy donors. Study outcomes and limitations: Researchers catalogued some 160 TCR beta chains as cytomegalovirus-associated. In a later analysis, at a false discovery rate of 0.05, approximately 16,000 TCR beta sequences were associated with HLA alleles. HLA restriction was apparent for most CMV-associated TCR beta chains in a later analysis.

13 Jbeta primers and 60 Vbeta primers were used for the PCR. Clones were read by immunoSEQ multiplex PCR, and TCRdb kept only the in-frame ones, dropping some. This sample yields 140,000 or so clones, of which approximately 57% are seen a single time; about 1.7% belongs to the top ten. This TCR was sampled from a male donor in good health and CMV-seronegative. The sequenced material came from PBMCs.

The CDR3 DNA sequence: TGTGCCAGTAGTATAGCCAACAGGGCCTACGAGCAGTACTTC. It translates to CASSIANRAYEQYF. The J gene is TRBJ2-7, the V gene TRBV19, with D possibly matching TRBD1 (6 bases). Trimming shortened V by 1 base and J by 2 bases, and 9 bases separated the two germline ends. The CDR3 extends over 14 amino acids. Per the germline V gene, CDR1 is LNHDA and CDR2 is SQIVND (reference sequence).